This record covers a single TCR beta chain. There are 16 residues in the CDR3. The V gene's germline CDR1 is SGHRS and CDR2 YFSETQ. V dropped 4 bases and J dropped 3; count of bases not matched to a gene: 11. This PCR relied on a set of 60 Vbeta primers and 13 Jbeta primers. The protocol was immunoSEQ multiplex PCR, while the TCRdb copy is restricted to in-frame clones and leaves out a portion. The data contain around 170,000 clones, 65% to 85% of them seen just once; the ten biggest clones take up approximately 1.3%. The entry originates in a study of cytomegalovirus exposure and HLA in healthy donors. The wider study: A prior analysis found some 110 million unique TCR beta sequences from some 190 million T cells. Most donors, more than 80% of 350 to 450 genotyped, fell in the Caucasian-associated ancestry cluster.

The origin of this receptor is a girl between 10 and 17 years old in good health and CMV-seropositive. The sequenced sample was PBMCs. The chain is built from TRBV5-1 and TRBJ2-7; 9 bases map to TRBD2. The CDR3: CASSGLASQGNYEQYF. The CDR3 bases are TGCGCCAGCAGCGGACTAGCGTCCCAAGGTAACTACGAGCAGTACTTC.